This T cell receptor (beta chain) was recorded in a study of blood T cell repertoires in COVID-19. About the research overall: Sources were T cells, B-cell-depleted T cells, or PBMCs; the material itself was cDNA or gDNA.

Generated by immunoSEQ multiplex PCR, the TCRdb table keeps only in-frame clones and is missing some. The table shows some 200,000 clones, with 86% occurring only once. Participants, about 18 to 89 years old, spanned 24 US areas. Participant-given clinical history determined each cohort assignment. The CDR3 covers 17 residues. Germline V gene lookup returns CDR1 MDHEN and CDR2 SYDVKM. The germline V and J ends were trimmed by 7 bases and 0 bases, with 19 bases remaining between them. Sample: PBMCs or T cells enriched from blood (not recorded which). The rearrangement uses TRBV28 and TRBJ1-5, with D possibly TRBD1 on 5 matching bases. This clonotype originated in a woman between 40 and 50 years old with acute COVID-19. The CDR3 reads CASINRGDSGSNQPQHF. The CDR3 coding sequence is TGTGCCAGCATCAATCGGGGGGATAGTGGTAGCAATCAGCCCCAGCATTTT.